The table lists the clone carrying this T cell receptor (beta chain) with a few counts. The antigen remains undetermined. This CDR3 region has 17 residues. With V trimmed by 0 bases and J by 4 bases, 5 bases remained unmatched. Germline loops: CDR1 SGHTA, CDR2 FQGTGA. This entry is derived from a study of early T cells in non-severe SARS-CoV-2 infection. Across the whole study: Sequencing of bulk RNA from unsorted whole blood was done, without chain pairing.

Whole-study results and caveats: Missing private and CD4 specificities, VDJdb matching favored anti-spike CD8 responses.

Researchers tagged individual cDNA molecules with unique molecular identifiers. TCRdb itself ran the 5' RACE reads through MiXCR, one entry per CDR3 protein. The sample has 55,000 to 75,000 distinct CDR3 sequences; less than 9.5% are singletons. What was sequenced was whole blood. The rearrangement joins TRBV7-3 to TRBJ2-2, with 10 positions matching TRBD2. The TCR sequence derives from an adult who was a healthcare worker with PCR-confirmed SARS-CoV-2 infection or an uninfected control (not recorded which). Written as DNA, the CDR3 is TGTGCCAGCAGCTTAACGGGACTAGCGATCGCCACCGGGGAGCTGTTTTTT. Its translation is CASSLTGLAIATGELFF. Combining the CDR3 with reference TRBV7-3 and TRBJ2-2 gives the whole variable domain GAGVSQTPSNKVTEKGKYVELRCDPISGHTALYWYRQSLGQGPEFLIYFQGTGAADDSGLPNDRFFAVRPEGSVSTLKIQRTERGDSAVYLCASSLTGLAIATGELFFGEGSRLTVL.